This TCR beta chain was sequenced for a study of beta chain features in type 1 diabetes. Germline V gene lookup returns CDR1 GTSNPN and CDR2 SVGIG (reference sequence). Trimming removed 4 bases from V and 4 bases from J, with 11 bases in between. This CDR3 is built from 13 residues. Reverse transcription of all isolated RNA meant that expressed TCRB transcripts were sequenced. Here immunoSEQ multiplex PCR was the method, and the copy in TCRdb shows in-frame clones only, minus some. The top ten hold about 0.05% of the sample, which has around 250,000 clones, under 70% seen once. The chain links TRBV30 to TRBJ2-4, with a tentative D call TRBD2 (5 bases). Sample: naive CD4+ T cells from blood. This sequence originates from a man aged 30 to 39 in good health. Here the CDR3 DNA reads TGTGCCTGGAAGGCGGGCAGGAAAAACATTCAGTACTTC. Its protein is CAWKAGRKNIQYF. Looking up the rest from reference TRBV30 and TRBJ2-4 gives the full variable domain: SQTIHQWPATLVQPVGSPLSLECTVEGTSNPNLYWYRQAAGRGLQLLFYSVGIGQISSEVPQNLSASRPQDRQFILSSKKLLLSDSGFYLCAWKAGRKNIQYFGAGTRLSVL.